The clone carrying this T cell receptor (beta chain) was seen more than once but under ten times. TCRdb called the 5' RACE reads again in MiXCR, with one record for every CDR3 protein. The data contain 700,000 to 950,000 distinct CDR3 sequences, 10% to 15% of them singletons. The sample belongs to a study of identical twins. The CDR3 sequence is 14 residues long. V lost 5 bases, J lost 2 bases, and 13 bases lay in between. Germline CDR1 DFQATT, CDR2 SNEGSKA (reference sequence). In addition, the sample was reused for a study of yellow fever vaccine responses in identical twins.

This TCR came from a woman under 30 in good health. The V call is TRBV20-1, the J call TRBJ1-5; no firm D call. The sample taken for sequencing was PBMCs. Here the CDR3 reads CSASGGFGNQPQHF. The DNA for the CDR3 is TGCAGTGCTTCGGGTGGTTTTGGCAATCAGCCCCAGCATTTT.